This T cell receptor beta chain was observed in a study of blood T cell repertoires in COVID-19. Study in general: Acute and convalescent COVID-19 specimens originated in the United States, Italy and Spain.

This clone was recorded only once. The CDR3 covers 15 residues. Germline CDR1 and CDR2: MDHEN and SYDVKM. V lost 8 bases and J lost 10; bases outside the gene matches: 15. In the original workflow: Reference gene primer amplification gave estimated nucleated cell counts. The table came from immunoSEQ multiplex PCR; TCRdb's copy has only in-frame clones and leaves some out. D and trimming were read from the DNA, whereas the V and J calls and clone size are those reported in that table. Among about 29,000 clones listed, roughly 90% were seen once. The TCR was taken from a human donor in a cohort sampled during active COVID-19. The chain is built from TRBV28 and TRBJ2-1, with TRBD2 matching 9 bases. Sequencing was done on a sample of peripheral blood. CDR3 region: CASVYRGGVGREQFF. The CDR3, as DNA: TGTGCCAGCGTCTATCGCGGGGGGGTGGGTAGAGAGCAGTTCTTC. The full variable domain, its missing parts supplied by reference TRBV28 and TRBJ2-1, is DVKVTQSSRYLVKRTGEKVFLECVQDMDHENMFWYRQDPGLGLRLIYFSYDVKMKEKGDIPEGYSVSREKKERFSLILESASTNQTSMYLCASVYRGGVGREQFFGPGTRLTVL.